These T cell receptor beta chains were read from a single sample in a study of neoadjuvant anti-PD-1 for oral cavity cancer. Sequencing used immunoSEQ multiplex PCR; TCRdb keeps in-frame clones, though not all of them. The sample records approximately 30,000 clones, around four fifths being singletons. The sample was PBMCs, taken after nivolumab (anti-PD-1) treatment. The receptors stem from a person between 40 and 79 years old with oral cavity squamous cell carcinoma. Each CDR3 is given with its conserved first and last residue. D genes are given only for firm matches. Size values are once, few and many counts, or a class for expanded clones, and some rows have none.

d_call: .; cdr3_length: 14; v_call: TRBV4-3; clone_size: .; j_call: TRBJ1-2; cdr3_nt: TGCGCCAGCAGCCAAGATTCCCAGGGCCCTGGCTACACCTTC; cdr3_aa: CASSQDSQGPGYTF
d_call: .; cdr3_length: 15; v_call: TRBV5-4; clone_size: once; j_call: TRBJ2-6; cdr3_nt: TGTGCCAGCACCCGGGCTTTCTCTGGGGCCAACGTCCTGACTTTC; cdr3_aa: CASTRAFSGANVLTF
d_call: .; cdr3_length: 13; v_call: TRBV28; clone_size: .; j_call: TRBJ1-2; cdr3_nt: TGTGCCAGCAGCCTTCGGATAAACTATGGCTACACCTTC; cdr3_aa: CASSLRINYGYTF
d_call: .; cdr3_length: 17; v_call: TRBV14; clone_size: .; j_call: TRBJ2-6; cdr3_nt: TGTGCCAGCAGCCAAGATGTGAGGAGCTCTGGGGCCAACGTCCTGACTTTC; cdr3_aa: CASSQDVRSSGANVLTF
d_call: TRBD1; cdr3_length: 14; v_call: TRBV9; clone_size: .; j_call: TRBJ1-4; cdr3_nt: TGTGCCAGCAGCGCTGACAGGGGTGGCGAAAAACTGTTTTTT; cdr3_aa: CASSADRGGEKLFF
d_call: .; cdr3_length: 14; v_call: TRBV9; clone_size: .; j_call: TRBJ1-1; cdr3_nt: TGTGCCAGCAGCTTCCCTATGGGTAACACTGAAGCTTTCTTT; cdr3_aa: CASSFPMGNTEAFF
d_call: .; cdr3_length: 13; v_call: TRBV5-1; clone_size: .; j_call: TRBJ2-7; cdr3_nt: TGCGCCAGCAGCTTTAACACCCCCTACGAGCAGTACTTC; cdr3_aa: CASSFNTPYEQYF
d_call: .; cdr3_length: 14; v_call: TRBV19; clone_size: once; j_call: TRBJ1-1; cdr3_nt: TGTGCCGCTAGGGTGAGGGACACAAACACTGAAGCTTTCTTT; cdr3_aa: CAARVRDTNTEAFF
d_call: .; cdr3_length: 15; v_call: TRBV5-1; clone_size: once; j_call: TRBJ2-2; cdr3_nt: TGCGCCAGCAGCTTTCGAGTTAGGATGACCGGGGAGCTGTTTTTT; cdr3_aa: CASSFRVRMTGELFF
d_call: .; cdr3_length: 15; v_call: TRBV6-6; clone_size: .; j_call: TRBJ1-1; cdr3_nt: TGTGCCAGCAGTTACAGGGCGGCTTCTGGGGCTGAAGCTTTCTTT; cdr3_aa: CASSYRAASGAEAFF
d_call: .; cdr3_length: 13; v_call: TRBV29-1; clone_size: .; j_call: TRBJ1-1; cdr3_nt: TGCAGCGTTGAGTCCCGAGCCAGTACTGAAGCTTTCTTT; cdr3_aa: CSVESRASTEAFF
d_call: .; cdr3_length: 15; v_call: TRBV7-6; clone_size: .; j_call: TRBJ1-1; cdr3_nt: TGTGCCAGCACCCCTCGGGAGGGTTCGAACACTGAAGCTTTCTTT; cdr3_aa: CASTPREGSNTEAFF
d_call: TRBD2; cdr3_length: 17; v_call: TRBV9; clone_size: .; j_call: TRBJ2-3; cdr3_nt: TGTGCCAGCAGCCCGATGACTAGCGGGGCAAACACAGATACGCAGTATTTT; cdr3_aa: CASSPMTSGANTDTQYF
d_call: .; cdr3_length: 15; v_call: TRBV7-9; clone_size: few; j_call: TRBJ1-5; cdr3_nt: TGTGCCAGCAGCTTAGGGGGGTCAAGCAATCAGCCCCAGCATTTT; cdr3_aa: CASSLGGSSNQPQHF
d_call: .; cdr3_length: 16; v_call: TRBV18; clone_size: .; j_call: TRBJ1-4; cdr3_nt: TGTGCCAGCTCACCAGGAACCTTAAGTTATAATGAAAAACTGTTTTTT; cdr3_aa: CASSPGTLSYNEKLFF
d_call: TRBD1; cdr3_length: 19; v_call: TRBV9; clone_size: .; j_call: TRBJ2-6; cdr3_nt: TGTGCCAGCAGCGTATTTCCCGGACAGGGGAGGGCTGGGGCCAACGTCCTGACTTTC; cdr3_aa: CASSVFPGQGRAGANVLTF
d_call: .; cdr3_length: 14; v_call: TRBV30; clone_size: .; j_call: TRBJ1-3; cdr3_nt: TGTGCCTGGGGAAGTGGAGGGCTGGGAAACACCATATATTTT; cdr3_aa: CAWGSGGLGNTIYF
d_call: .; cdr3_length: 14; v_call: TRBV5-4; clone_size: .; j_call: TRBJ1-1; cdr3_nt: TGTGCCAGCAGCTTAGCAGGGATGAACACTGAAGCTTTCTTT; cdr3_aa: CASSLAGMNTEAFF
d_call: TRBD1; cdr3_length: 20; v_call: TRBV28; clone_size: .; j_call: TRBJ1-5; cdr3_nt: TGTGCCAGCAGTTTTTTAATGGGGACAGGGGTTAGGATGAACAATCAGCCCCAGCATTTT; cdr3_aa: CASSFLMGTGVRMNNQPQHF
d_call: .; cdr3_length: 13; v_call: TRBV6-5; clone_size: .; j_call: TRBJ1-2; cdr3_nt: TGTGCCAGCAGTCCCTCGGGGCCCTATGGCTACACCTTC; cdr3_aa: CASSPSGPYGYTF
d_call: .; cdr3_length: 16; v_call: TRBV28; clone_size: few; j_call: TRBJ1-2; cdr3_nt: TGTGCCAGCAGTTTATATAGAGGGGCCAGTAACTATGGCTACACCTTC; cdr3_aa: CASSLYRGASNYGYTF
d_call: .; cdr3_length: 15; v_call: TRBV7-2; clone_size: .; j_call: TRBJ1-5; cdr3_nt: TGTGCCAGCAGCTTAGCGTGGGGTAGCAATCAGCCCCAGCATTTT; cdr3_aa: CASSLAWGSNQPQHF
d_call: .; cdr3_length: 15; v_call: TRBV19; clone_size: .; j_call: TRBJ1-1; cdr3_nt: TGTGCCAGTAGTATACAGGGAACTATGTACACTGAAGCTTTCTTT; cdr3_aa: CASSIQGTMYTEAFF
d_call: .; cdr3_length: 13; v_call: TRBV2; clone_size: few; j_call: TRBJ1-1; cdr3_nt: TGTGCCAGCAGTTCCCACAGAAACACTGAAGCTTTCTTT; cdr3_aa: CASSSHRNTEAFF